Presented here are 27 T cell receptor beta chains from one specimen sequenced in a study of T cell repertoires in cytomegalovirus infection (dated by TCRdb to between 2018 and 2021). The reads were generated on an Illumina HiSeq 1500. TCRdb cleaned the public reads at Q25 with fastp, built clones with MiXCR and kept in-frame beta chains. Rows are unified per CDR3 protein, each entry keeping the most common DNA and genes. Counted in this sample were 100,000 to 150,000 distinct CDR3 sequences; roughly 9% of them appeared once. The ten largest clones represent 9.5% to 13% of the sample. The specimen was PBMCs. Receptors originate from a human donor in good health (CMV status not recorded). Some clones in this sample may be carry-over from other donors' samples.

This clonotype was counted at least ten times. The J gene is TRBJ2-5, the V gene TRBV7-2; 9 bases fit TRBD1. V lost 6 bases to trimming and J lost 3 bases; unmatched junction nucleotides: 8. Per germline, CDR1 SGHTA and CDR2 FQGNSA. The CDR3 has 15 residues. The CDR3 coding sequence is TGTGCCAGCAGTCCGGGACAGGGCGTTGAAGAGACCCAGTACTTC. Its translation is CASSPGQGVEETQYF. The full variable domain, rest sourced from reference TRBV7-2 and TRBJ2-5, is GAGVSQSPSNKVTEKGKDVELRCDPISGHTALYWYRQSLGQGLEFLIYFQGNSAPDKSGLPSDRFSAERTGGSVSTLTIQRTQQEDSAVYLCASSPGQGVEETQYFGPGTRLLVL.

This clonotype came up many times. The J gene is TRBJ2-2, the V gene TRBV7-2; D is uncertain. The germline V and J ends were trimmed by 1 base and 0 bases, with 6 bases remaining between them. Germline V CDR1 and CDR2: SGHTA, FQGNSA. The CDR3 runs 15 residues. CDR3 region: CASSLEGTNTGELFF. In DNA form, the CDR3 reads TGTGCCAGCAGCTTAGAGGGCACGAACACCGGGGAGCTGTTTTTT.

This clonotype was detected many times. The chain employs TRBV20-1 and TRBJ1-1; D is perhaps TRBD1 (5 bases). This CDR3 spans 14 amino acids. Germline loops: CDR1 DFQATT, CDR2 SNEGSKA (reference sequence). The V end was cut by 2 bases, the J end by 4 bases, with 14 bases between. This chain's CDR3 is CSARKRTGGTEAFF. The DNA of the CDR3 is TGCAGTGCTAGAAAAAGGACGGGGGGCACTGAAGCTTTCTTT.

This clonotype has a count of ten or more. This chain uses TRBV5-6 with TRBJ1-1, with a possible D match to TRBD1 (5 bases). V was cut by 7 bases and J by 7 bases, with 11 bases left in between. This CDR3 region has 11 residues. In germline, CDR1 is SGHDT, CDR2 YYEEEE. Here the CDR3 DNA reads TGTGCCAGCCAGATGGGGGTTGAAGCTTTCTTT. Protein: CASQMGVEAFF.

The J gene is TRBJ1-1, the V gene TRBV18, with D hard to call. CDR3 size: 14 residues. Germline lookup yields CDR1 KGHSH and CDR2 LQKENI. Trimming left V 2 bases short and J 1 base short, with 8 bases between. DNA for the CDR3: TGTGCCAGCTCACCAGCGAGGGAGAACACTGAAGCTTTCTTT. Protein sequence: CASSPARENTEAFF.

This clonotype appeared a few times. CDR3 coding DNA: TGCAGTGCCCAGGACAGGGCCTACGGAGGCATTCAGTACTTC. This translates into CSAQDRAYGGIQYF. The V call is TRBV20-1, the J call TRBJ2-4; TRBD1 matches 8 bases. This CDR3 is built from 14 residues. Germline assignment: CDR1 DFQATT and CDR2 SNEGSKA (reference sequence). With 6 bases clipped from V and 9 bases from J, the junction kept 13 bases outside the gene matches.

This clonotype came up many times. The chain recombines TRBV7-2 with TRBJ1-1; D perhaps matches TRBD1 (6 bases). Germline V lookup: CDR1 SGHTA, CDR2 FQGNSA. The CDR3 loop spans 15 amino acids. V was cut by 1 base and J by 6 bases, with 15 bases left in between. The CDR3 sequence is CASSLGVSRGAEAFF. Written as DNA, the CDR3 is TGTGCCAGCAGCTTAGGCGTATCCAGGGGAGCTGAAGCTTTCTTT.

The chain is built from TRBV29-1 and TRBJ1-2; TRBD1 aligns across 12 bases. The ends lost 0 bases at V and 8 bases at J; junction bases unmatched: 4. CDR1 is SQVTM, CDR2 ANQGSEA, per germline. This CDR3 is built from 14 residues. CDR3 DNA: TGCAGCGTTGAAGAGGGACAGGGGGCTGGAGGCTACACCTTC. This gives the protein CSVEEGQGAGGYTF.

This clonotype was picked up a small number of times. The chain carries TRBV5-1 and TRBJ2-7, with D possibly being TRBD1 or TRBD2 (6 bases each). The CDR3 contains 15 residues. V was clipped by 4 bases and J by 6 bases, with 20 bases between them. Germline CDR1 reads SGHRS; CDR2 reads YFSETQ. CDR3 bases: TGCGCCAGCAGCCAGGAGGGGGGACTTACACGCGAGCAGTACTTC. The encoded protein is CASSQEGGLTREQYF.

The rearrangement joins TRBV2 to TRBJ1-2, with 9 positions matching TRBD1. The trim removed 6 bases at V and 7 bases at J, leaving 12 bases unmatched. This CDR3 is built from 15 residues. Germline values: CDR1 SNHLY, CDR2 FYNNEI. The DNA of the CDR3 is TGTGCCAGCAGGGACCGGGGACAGGGATGGCGTGGCTACACCTTC. Its protein product is CASRDRGQGWRGYTF.

This clonotype appeared a few times. The chain couples TRBV7-9 to TRBJ2-1, with D uncertain. Germline V CDR1 and CDR2: SEHNR, FQNEAQ (reference sequence). This CDR3 region has 12 residues. V gave up 3 bases and J gave up 6 bases, with 6 bases separating them. The chain's CDR3 is CASSFSPNEQFF. The CDR3 coding sequence is TGTGCCAGCAGCTTTAGCCCCAATGAGCAGTTCTTC. The whole variable domain, filled in from reference TRBV7-9 and TRBJ2-1, reads DTGVSQNPRHKITKRGQNVTFRCDPISEHNRLYWYRQTLGQGPEFLTYFQNEAQLEKSRLLSDRFSAERPKGSFSTLEIQRTEQGDSAMYLCASSFSPNEQFFGPGTRLTVL.

In this sample, this clonotype turned up a few times. CDR3 nucleotides: TGTGCCAGCAGCCAAGGAGCTCCAGGAGGAAACACCATATATTTT. Its translation is CASSQGAPGGNTIYF. V is TRBV3-1 and J is TRBJ1-3; D unclear. CDR1 and CDR2 from the germline V gene are LGHDT and YNNKEL (reference sequence). The V end was cut by 1 base, the J end by 4 bases, with 11 bases between. The CDR3 has 15 residues. The variable domain in full, with the rest retrieved from reference TRBV3-1 and TRBJ1-3, is DTAVSQTPKYLVTQMGNDKSIKCEQNLGHDTMYWYKQDSKKFLKIMFSYNNKELIINETVPNRFSPKSPDKAHLNLHINSLELGDSAVYFCASSQGAPGGNTIYFGEGSWLTVV.

Concerning this clonotype: One base away lies a much larger clone, so this may be a sequencing read error. V is TRBV19 and J is TRBJ1-1, with D maybe TRBD1 (6 bases). Per germline, CDR1 LNHDA and CDR2 SQIVND (reference sequence). This CDR3 spans 14 amino acids. This CDR3 reads CASSLGGLATEALF. CDR3 in DNA: TGTGCCAGTAGTTTAGGGGGTCTGGCGACTGAAGCTCTCTTT.

This clonotype has only a few counts. The CDR3 DNA reads TGTGCCAGCAGACCCAGCTTCACAGATACGCAGTATTTT. Translating it yields CASRPSFTDTQYF. The genes are TRBV12-3 or TRBV12-4 and TRBJ2-3; D not certain. V lost 6 bases and J 2 bases, leaving 9 bases between the germline ends. The CDR3 consists of 13 residues.

This clonotype appeared many times. This chain connects TRBV5-1 to TRBJ2-1; TRBD1 matches at 9 bases. V gave up 4 bases and J gave up 0 bases; unmatched junction bases: 5. There are 16 residues in the CDR3. Per germline, CDR1 SGHRS and CDR2 YFSETQ. The CDR3 nucleotides read TGCGCCAGCAGCAAGGGACAGGGAAGCTCCTACAATGAGCAGTTCTTC. This codes for CASSKGQGSSYNEQFF.

This clonotype was recorded at least ten times. The chain has TRBV7-2 and TRBJ2-5, with 10 bases aligning to TRBD2. Germline values: CDR1 SGHTA, CDR2 FQGNSA. V was clipped by 2 bases and J by 4 bases; unmatched bases: 10. The CDR3 loop spans 17 amino acids. The CDR3 coding sequence is TGTGCCAGCAGCTTAACCCCGAGGACTAGCGGTGGAGAGACCCAGTACTTC. Protein: CASSLTPRTSGGETQYF.

This clonotype was seen a handful of times. The V gene is TRBV2, the J gene TRBJ1-1; 7 bases fit TRBD1. CDR3 length: 16 amino acids. Germline V lookup: CDR1 SNHLY, CDR2 FYNNEI. The V segment lost 6 bases and the J segment 5 bases; nucleotides outside the gene matches: 15. CDR3 nucleotide sequence: TGTGCCAGCAGCTTAACTAGACAGGGTAAAGGAACTGAAGCTTTCTTT. Residues: CASSLTRQGKGTEAFF. The full variable domain, in which reference TRBV2 and TRBJ1-1 provide the parts outside the CDR3, is EPEVTQTPSHQVTQMGQEVILRCVPISNHLYFYWYRQILGQKVEFLVSFYNNEISEKSEIFDDQFSVERPDGSNFTLKIRSTKLEDSAMYFCASSLTRQGKGTEAFFGQGTRLTVV.

The sample holds many counts of this clonotype. The V call is TRBV4-2, the J call TRBJ2-1; no clear D gene. This CDR3 is 13 amino acids long. CDR1 is LGHNA and CDR2 is YNFKEQ in the germline V gene. The V and J ends lost 4 bases and 6 bases respectively, with 10 bases between them. The CDR3 is CASSLTTGNEQFF. Written as DNA, the CDR3 is TGTGCCAGCAGCCTAACTACGGGCAATGAGCAGTTCTTC.

This clonotype has ten or more counts. The gene calls are TRBV12-3 or TRBV12-4 and TRBJ2-4, with D possibly matching TRBD2 (7 bases). This CDR3 spans 13 amino acids. Trimming removed 4 bases at V and 13 bases at J, with 17 bases between. The CDR3 region has the DNA TGTGCCAGCAGTTCTGGACAGAGGGGAGGGCAGTACTTC. It codes for CASSSGQRGGQYF.

This clonotype was seen repeatedly, ten times or more. The genes are TRBV4-1 and TRBJ1-1; D possibly corresponds to TRBD1 (6 bases). Between the trimmed V and J ends, which lost 2 bases and 4 bases, there was a span of 11 bases. The germline gives CDR1 MGHRA, CDR2 YSYEKL. This CDR3 spans 14 amino acids. CDR3 bases: TGCGCCAGCAGCCAATACAGGGTGGTCACTGAAGCTTTCTTT. It encodes CASSQYRVVTEAFF.

This clonotype was picked up many times. This chain connects TRBV7-2 to TRBJ2-5; D uncertain. This CDR3 has 13 residues. Germline loops: CDR1 SGHTA, CDR2 FQGNSA. The V end was cut by 5 bases, the J end by 8 bases, with 15 bases between. DNA of the CDR3: TGTGCCAGCAGCCTTCTCTTATACGGCACCCAGTACTTC. Translated: CASSLLLYGTQYF.

This clonotype was counted ten times or more. The V gene is TRBV7-8, the J gene TRBJ2-7, with TRBD1 matching over 7 bases. In germline, CDR1 is SGHVS, CDR2 FQNEAQ. CDR3 length: 13 residues. The V and J ends lost 3 bases and 6 bases, in that order; junction bases with no gene match: 5. The CDR3 here is CASSFVQGFEQYF. The CDR3 nucleotides read TGTGCCAGCAGCTTCGTACAGGGGTTCGAGCAGTACTTC.

This clonotype was observed at least ten times. The V and J genes are TRBV7-2 and TRBJ1-2; 7 bases map to TRBD1. CDR1 and CDR2 (germline): SGHTA, FQGNSA. V was pared by 5 bases and J by 0 bases, with 3 bases of the junction left unmatched. This CDR3 is built from 14 residues. CDR3 sequence: CASSGQDSNYGYTF. The CDR3 DNA follows: TGTGCCAGCAGCGGACAGGATTCTAACTATGGCTACACCTTC.

As regards this clonotype: Given a much more abundant clone one base away, this may be a read error. The chain joins TRBV29-1 to TRBJ1-5; D perhaps matches TRBD1 (5 bases). The CDR3 runs to 14 residues. CDR1 is SQVTM and CDR2 is ANQGSEA in the germline V gene. Written as DNA, the CDR3 is TGCAGCGTTGCCGCGGGGGTTAGCAATCACCCCCAGCATTTT. Its protein product is CSVAAGVSNHPQHF.

The chain carries TRBV7-9 and TRBJ2-2, with D uncertain. The CDR3 runs to 13 residues. Per germline, CDR1 SEHNR and CDR2 FQNEAQ (reference sequence). V gave up 3 bases and J gave up 4 bases, with 6 bases separating them. Here the CDR3 reads CASSFRITGELFF. DNA of the CDR3: TGTGCCAGCAGCTTCAGAATCACCGGGGAGCTGTTTTTT.

This clonotype has only a few counts. V and J are TRBV20-1 and TRBJ2-1; 7 bases fit TRBD1. With V trimmed by 3 bases and J by 9 bases, 2 bases remained unmatched. The CDR3 spans 11 residues. Germline CDR1 reads DFQATT; CDR2 reads SNEGSKA (reference sequence). The CDR3 bases are TGCAGTGCTAGGGGGGACAGTGAGCAGTTCTTC. Its protein is CSARGDSEQFF.

This clonotype was detected many times. The rearrangement uses TRBV11-2 and TRBJ1-5; maybe TRBD1 (6 bases). The CDR3 length is 15 residues. The V end was cut by 1 base, the J end by 2 bases, with 9 bases between. Germline CDR1 reads SGHAT; CDR2 reads FQNNGV. The CDR3 coding sequence is TGTGCCAGCAGCTTAGCTCGACAGGGCAATCAGCCCCAGCATTTT. Translation gives CASSLARQGNQPQHF.